Sequencing of this TCR beta chain was carried out in a study of response to subunit inactivated influenza vaccine. Overall study findings and caveats: The authors put forward the suggestion that each seasonal influenza vaccination may bring in only a limited number of new T cells.

Via MiXCR, TCRdb re-called the RT-PCR reads, giving one row per CDR3 protein. The sample lists about 500,000 distinct CDR3 sequences, roughly 13% seen once, with roughly 13% in the top ten. The CDR3 totals 13 residues. The germline V and J ends were trimmed by 6 bases and 0 bases, with 9 bases remaining between them. Per the germline V gene, CDR1 is MNHEY and CDR2 is SMNVEV (reference sequence). As concerns this clonotype: Its antigen is not identified.

The sample in question was PBMCs from blood, obtained roughly 48 days after vaccination. The sequence came from a man aged 50-60 years who received an inactivated influenza vaccine. The chain couples TRBV27 to TRBJ2-7; tentative D call: TRBD2 (5 bases). CDR3 region: CASSFSVSYEQYF. The CDR3 DNA follows: TGTGCCAGCAGCTTTAGCGTCTCCTACGAGCAGTACTTC.